The clone carrying this T cell receptor (beta chain) was seen just once. Trimming stripped 4 bases from V and 4 bases from J, with 19 bases between. The CDR3 runs 16 residues. Germline-derived CDR1 and CDR2 are MNHNS and SASEGT. The data originate from a study of blood T cell repertoires in COVID-19. Whole-study context: Samples of COVID-19 (acute and convalescent) were obtained from the United States, Italy and Spain.

In the authors' methods: Estimated nucleated cell counts came from reference gene primer amplification. Clones were sequenced by immunoSEQ multiplex PCR, and TCRdb holds only the in-frame ones, with some missing. The V and J calls and the clone size are those of that table, but D and trimming were determined from the DNA. The sample lists some 66,000 clones, roughly 90% occurring once. The sequencing input was peripheral blood. The chain carries TRBV6-1 and TRBJ1-2, with a possible D match to TRBD1 (5 bases). This clonotype originated in a woman in her sixties or seventies with acute or convalescent COVID-19. In DNA form, the CDR3 reads TGTGCCAGCAGTGTCTGGAGCGCAGGGAACGCCTATGGCTACACCTTC. This encodes CASSVWSAGNAYGYTF.